This T cell receptor (beta chain) was identified during a study of control samples from healthy donors and cancer patients. TCRdb keeps only in-frame clones here, not all; method: immunoSEQ multiplex PCR. The data contain roughly 88,000 clones, 91% of them seen just once; the ten biggest clones take up about 16%. V shed 7 bases and J shed 5 bases, with 15 bases lying between them. This CDR3 has 13 amino acids. Looked up from germline, CDR1 is GTSNPN and CDR2 is SVGIG (reference sequence). The sequenced sample was blood. The chain couples TRBV30 to TRBJ1-3; D may be TRBD1 (6 bases). This receptor was taken from a man over 45 in good health. The CDR3 sequence: CAFVRGTRNTIYF. The DNA for the CDR3 is TGTGCCTTCGTAAGGGGGACAAGAAACACCATATATTTT.